Following are 13 T cell receptor beta chains from one sample sequenced in a study of breast tumors, draining lymph nodes, adjacent tissues (dated by TCRdb to 2015 to 2016). Library method: multiplex PCR. The reads were generated on an Illumina HiSeq 2000. TCRdb took the public reads, trimmed them with fastp at Q25, ran MiXCR for clone calling and kept in-frame beta chains. Merged by CDR3 protein, the rows form single entries marked with the most common genes and DNA. For this sample there are around 21,000 distinct CDR3 sequences; 41% appear just once. The ten biggest clones cover roughly 24% of the sample. Sequences were obtained from breast tumor tissue. The origin of the receptors is a female donor with breast cancer. Some clones in this sample may be carry-over from other donors' samples.

The chain carries TRBV6-1 and TRBJ2-2; 7 bases align to TRBD2. CDR1 MNHNS and CDR2 SASEGT come from the germline V gene. V shed 8 bases and J 4 bases; nucleotides not matched to a gene: 4. The CDR3 has 13 amino acids. The CDR3 loop reads CASRPGGTGELFF. CDR3 coding DNA: TGTGCCAGCCGGCCGGGGGGCACCGGGGAGCTGTTTTTT.

This clonotype was detected ten times or more. The chain carries TRBV4-3 and TRBJ1-2, with 7 bases matching TRBD1. The V and J ends lost 0 bases and 2 bases, in that order; junction bases with no gene match: 15. The CDR3 runs to 19 residues. Germline values: CDR1 LGHNA, CDR2 YSLEER. DNA for the CDR3: TGCGCCAGCAGCCAAGATTCGGACAGGTCGGCTTCAGAAAACTATGGCTACACCTTC. Amino acid sequence: CASSQDSDRSASENYGYTF.

This clonotype qualifies as medium-sized. The V call is TRBV5-1, the J call TRBJ2-6; D not certain. CDR1 and CDR2 from the germline V gene are SGHRS and YFSETQ. The V end was cut by 5 bases, the J end by 0 bases, with 3 bases between. The CDR3 spans 13 residues. Here the CDR3 reads CASRTSGANVLTF. In DNA form, the CDR3 reads TGCGCCAGCAGGACCTCTGGGGCCAACGTCCTGACTTTC.

This clonotype occurred once. At one end, the junction sequence differs from germline, possibly due to a read error. The gene calls are TRBV7-9 and TRBJ2-1; the match to TRBD1 covers 9 bases. The CDR3 has 13 amino acids. Germline V gene data show CDR1 as SEHNR and CDR2 as FQNEAQ (reference sequence). The CDR3 region is CASSSGQGNDQFF. The CDR3 bases are TGTGCCAGCAGTTCCGGACAGGGGAATGATCAGTTCTTC.

This clonotype was seen a single time. The J gene is TRBJ1-2, the V gene TRBV14, with D perhaps TRBD1 (6 bases). The ends were cut back, 1 base at V and 9 bases at J, with 15 bases in the middle. The CDR3 is 14 amino acids. The V gene's germline CDR1 is SGHDN and CDR2 FVKESK. The CDR3 DNA is TGTGCCAGCAGCCAAGTACCCGGACAGATCCGCTACACCTTC. Its protein product is CASSQVPGQIRYTF. Using reference TRBV14 and TRBJ1-2 for the parts outside the CDR3, the full variable domain is EAGVTQFPSHSVIEKGQTVTLRCDPISGHDNLYWYRRVMGKEIKFLLHFVKESKQDESGMPNNRFLAERTGGTYSTLKVQPAELEDSGVYFCASSQVPGQIRYTFGSGTRLTVV.

The chain combines TRBV29-1 with TRBJ1-1; TRBD1 matches at 9 bases. The CDR3 totals 11 residues. From germline, CDR1 is SQVTM and CDR2 ANQGSEA. The J segment lost 5 bases and the V segment lost 6 bases, leaving 1 base of the junction unmatched. In nucleotides, the CDR3 is TGCAGCGTAGGACAGGGGACTGAAGCTTTCTTT. Translation: CSVGQGTEAFF.

This clonotype is labeled medium-sized. This chain links TRBV11-3 with TRBJ2-7; possibly TRBD2 for D (5 bases). V lost 3 bases and J lost 3, with 18 bases in between. The CDR3 is made up of 16 amino acids. In germline, CDR1 is SGHNT, CDR2 YENEEA. The CDR3 sequence is CASSFVDRRGYYEQYF. The CDR3 nucleotides are TGTGCCAGCAGCTTCGTGGACCGACGGGGATACTACGAGCAGTACTTC. The whole variable domain, remainder taken from reference TRBV11-3 and TRBJ2-7, is EAGVVQSPRYKIIEKKQPVAFWCNPISGHNTLYWYLQNLGQGPELLIRYENEEAVDDSQLPKDRFSAERLKGVDSTLKIQPAELGDSAVYLCASSFVDRRGYYEQYFGPGTRLTVT.

This clonotype has just a few counts. The chain has TRBV6-5 and TRBJ2-7; no clear D. The V end was cut by 3 bases, the J end by 3 bases, with 15 bases between. Germline V gives CDR1 MNHEY, CDR2 SVGAGI. The CDR3 covers 15 residues. DNA for the CDR3: TGTGCCAGCAGTTATCACCCCCAGAGGCTCTACGAGCAGTACTTC. Its translation is CASSYHPQRLYEQYF.

This chain connects TRBV30 to TRBJ1-3; TRBD1 is a possible D gene (5 bases). The CDR3 is 13 residues long. Between the trimmed V and J ends, which lost 7 bases and 0 bases, there was a span of 10 bases. CDR1 and CDR2 from the germline V gene are GTSNPN and SVGIG (reference sequence). The CDR3 sequence: CASTALSGNTIYF. The DNA of the CDR3 is TGTGCCTCGACAGCTCTCTCTGGAAACACCATATATTTT.

This clonotype came up many times. V is TRBV11-2 and J is TRBJ1-3, with 10 bases fitting TRBD1. CDR1 and CDR2 from the germline V gene are SGHAT and FQNNGV. The CDR3 runs 17 residues. The V gene end was trimmed by 4 bases and the J gene end by 4 bases; junction bases not matched to a gene: 10. The CDR3 loop is CASSSLRGTGVGNTIYF. In DNA, the CDR3 is TGTGCCAGCAGCTCCCTACGGGGGACAGGGGTGGGAAACACCATATATTTT.

Many counts were recorded for this clonotype. CDR3 amino acids: CASSQASRLVGYTF. DNA of the CDR3: TGCGCCAGCAGCCAAGCGAGCCGGCTGGTTGGCTACACCTTC. The V call is TRBV4-1, the J call TRBJ1-2; no definite D call. V was clipped by 1 base and J by 7 bases, with 13 bases between them. Germline V gene sequence: CDR1 MGHRA, CDR2 YSYEKL. This CDR3 has 14 amino acids.

In its sample, this clonotype was seen a few times. V and J are TRBV5-6 and TRBJ2-6; 8 positions agree with TRBD1. CDR3 length: 17 amino acids. From germline, CDR1 is SGHDT and CDR2 YYEEEE. V shed 1 base, J shed 5 bases, and the junction held 8 bases outside the gene matches. This CDR3 is CASSLRGQVDRANVLTF. In nucleotides, the CDR3 is TGTGCCAGCAGCTTGCGGGGACAGGTCGACCGGGCCAACGTCCTGACTTTC.

The V gene is TRBV7-2, the J gene TRBJ1-2, with D uncertain. The CDR3 runs to 12 residues. CDR1 and CDR2 (germline): SGHTA, FQGNSA. Trimming pared 2 bases from V and 12 bases from J, leaving 13 bases between. CDR3 DNA sequence: TGTGCCAGCAGCTTATGCCAGTGTATGGACACCTTC. Translated, it gives CASSLCQCMDTF.